The TCR beta chain described here comes from a study of Graves' ophthalmopathy and Graves' hyperthyroidism. Study conclusions and caveats: The model achieved 70.59% sensitivity and over 72% specificity for ophthalmopathy progression. Most clonotypes expanded in thyroid above 0.001 frequency were present in blood too.

Amplified TCR beta CDR3 regions were obtained using RNA transcripts as template. Second-round multiplex PCR came after a first-round RT-PCR that employed HTBI primers. TCRdb re-called the multiplex PCR reads with MiXCR, one entry per CDR3 protein. Among over a million distinct CDR3 sequences listed, about 38% were seen once. The CDR3 is made up of 13 amino acids. The ends lost 4 bases at V and 14 bases at J; junction bases unmatched: 13. The germline V gene has CDR1 SNHLY and CDR2 FYNNEI. In the case of this clonotype: Its antigen is currently unknown.

Sample: peripheral blood or thyroid tissue (not recorded which). The chain recombines TRBV2 with TRBJ2-5; 7 bases match TRBD2. The receptor was derived from an adult man with Graves' hyperthyroidism. The CDR3 loop reads CASSATTSAGDYF. DNA for the CDR3: TGTGCCAGCAGTGCCACAACTAGCGCCGGAGACTACTTC.